Sequencing of this TCR beta chain was carried out in a study of cytomegalovirus exposure and HLA in healthy donors. The PCR was carried out with 60 Vbeta primers and 13 Jbeta primers. Method: immunoSEQ multiplex PCR; TCRdb's copy keeps in-frame clones and lacks some. Of some 160,000 clones listed, 75% to 90% are singletons. Germline-derived CDR1 and CDR2 are LGHNT and FRNRAP. The CDR3 runs 14 residues. Trimming took off 1 base at V and 3 bases at J, with 9 bases between the two ends. The receptor comes from a male donor in good health and CMV-seronegative. The sequenced sample was PBMCs. This chain connects TRBV12-5 to TRBJ2-5; a weak D match, TRBD1 (5 bases). The CDR3 bases are TGTGCTAGTGGTTTGGGGCTAGGGGAAGAGACCCAGTACTTC. As protein: CASGLGLGEETQYF.